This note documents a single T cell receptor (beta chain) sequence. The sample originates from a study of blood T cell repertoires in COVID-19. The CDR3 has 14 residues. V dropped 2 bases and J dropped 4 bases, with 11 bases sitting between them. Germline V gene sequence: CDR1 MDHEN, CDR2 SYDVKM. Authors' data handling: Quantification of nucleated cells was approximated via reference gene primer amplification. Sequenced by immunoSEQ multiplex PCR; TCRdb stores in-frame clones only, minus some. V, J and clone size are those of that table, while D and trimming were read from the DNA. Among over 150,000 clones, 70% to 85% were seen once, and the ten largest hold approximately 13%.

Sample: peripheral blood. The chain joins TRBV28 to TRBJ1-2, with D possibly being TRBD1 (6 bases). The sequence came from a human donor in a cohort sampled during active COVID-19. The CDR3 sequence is CASSLRGQTYGYTF. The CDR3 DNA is TGTGCCAGCAGTTTACGAGGACAGACCTATGGCTACACCTTC.